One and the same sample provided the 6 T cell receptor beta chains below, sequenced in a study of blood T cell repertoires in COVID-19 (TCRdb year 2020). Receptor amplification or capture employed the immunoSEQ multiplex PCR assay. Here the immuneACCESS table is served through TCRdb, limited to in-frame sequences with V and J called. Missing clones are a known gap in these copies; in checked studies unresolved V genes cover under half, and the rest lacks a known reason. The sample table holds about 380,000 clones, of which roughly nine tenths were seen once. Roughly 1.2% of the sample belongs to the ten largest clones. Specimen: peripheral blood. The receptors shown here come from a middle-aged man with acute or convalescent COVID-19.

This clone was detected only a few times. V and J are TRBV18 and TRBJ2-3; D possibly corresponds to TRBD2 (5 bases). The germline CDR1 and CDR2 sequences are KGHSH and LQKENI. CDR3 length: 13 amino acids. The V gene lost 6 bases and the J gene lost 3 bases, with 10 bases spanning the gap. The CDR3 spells CASSKSGTDTQYF. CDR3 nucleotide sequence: TGTGCCAGCTCGAAGTCGGGGACAGATACGCAGTATTTT.

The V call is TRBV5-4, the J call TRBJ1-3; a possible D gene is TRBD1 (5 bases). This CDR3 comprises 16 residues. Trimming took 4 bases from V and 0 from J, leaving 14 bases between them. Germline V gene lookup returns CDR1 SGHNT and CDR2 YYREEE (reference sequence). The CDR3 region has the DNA TGTGCCAGCAGCCTGTCCACCGGGGGCTCTGGAAACACCATATATTTT. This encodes CASSLSTGGSGNTIYF.

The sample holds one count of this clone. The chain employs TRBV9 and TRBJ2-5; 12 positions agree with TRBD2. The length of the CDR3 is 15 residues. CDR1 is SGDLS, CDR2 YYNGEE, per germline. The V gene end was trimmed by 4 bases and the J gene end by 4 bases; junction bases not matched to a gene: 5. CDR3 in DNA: TGTGCCAGCAGCCCCAGACTAGCGGGAGTAGAGACCCAGTACTTC. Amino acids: CASSPRLAGVETQYF.

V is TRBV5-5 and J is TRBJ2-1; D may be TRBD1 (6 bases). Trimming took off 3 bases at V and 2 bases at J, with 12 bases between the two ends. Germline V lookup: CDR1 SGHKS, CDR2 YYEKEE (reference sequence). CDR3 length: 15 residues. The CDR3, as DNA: TGTGCCAGCAGCTCCAGGGGCGAGCCCTACAATGAGCAGTTCTTC. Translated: CASSSRGEPYNEQFF.

CDR3 sequence reads: CAAGRGRLYEQYF. The CDR3 DNA is TGTGCCGCGGGGAGGGGTAGGCTCTACGAGCAGTACTTC. This chain joins TRBV30 and TRBJ2-7, with TRBD2 identical over 7 bases. Germline assignment: CDR1 GTSNPN and CDR2 SVGIG (reference sequence). The V and J ends lost 8 bases and 3 bases, in that order; junction bases with no gene match: 10. This CDR3 is 13 amino acids long.

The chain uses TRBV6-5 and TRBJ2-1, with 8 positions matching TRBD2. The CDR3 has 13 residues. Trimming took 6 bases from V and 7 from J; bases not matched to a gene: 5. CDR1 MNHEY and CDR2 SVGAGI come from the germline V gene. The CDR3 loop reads CASSYSGVNEQFF. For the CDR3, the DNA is TGTGCCAGCAGCTATAGCGGGGTAAATGAGCAGTTCTTC.